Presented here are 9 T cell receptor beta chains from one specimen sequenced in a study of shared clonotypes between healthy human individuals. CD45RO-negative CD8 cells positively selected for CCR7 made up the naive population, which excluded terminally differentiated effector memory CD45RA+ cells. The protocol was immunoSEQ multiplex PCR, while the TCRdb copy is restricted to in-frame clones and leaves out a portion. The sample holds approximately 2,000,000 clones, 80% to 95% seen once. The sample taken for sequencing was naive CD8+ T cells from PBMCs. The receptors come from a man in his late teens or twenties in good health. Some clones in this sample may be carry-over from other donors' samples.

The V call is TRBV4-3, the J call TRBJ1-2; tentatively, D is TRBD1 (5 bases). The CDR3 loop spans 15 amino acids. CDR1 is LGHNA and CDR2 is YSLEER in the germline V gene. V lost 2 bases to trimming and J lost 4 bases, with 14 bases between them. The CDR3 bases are TGCGCCAGCAGCCAAAAAGGGAACAGGATCTATGGCTACACCTTC. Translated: CASSQKGNRIYGYTF.

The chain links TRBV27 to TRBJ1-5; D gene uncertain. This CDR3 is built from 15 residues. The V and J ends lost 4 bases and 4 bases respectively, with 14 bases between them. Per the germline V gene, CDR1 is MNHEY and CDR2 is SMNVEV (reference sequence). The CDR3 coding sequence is TGTGCCAGCAGTTCATCGGTAATAGGGAATCAGCCCCAGCATTTT. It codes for CASSSSVIGNQPQHF.

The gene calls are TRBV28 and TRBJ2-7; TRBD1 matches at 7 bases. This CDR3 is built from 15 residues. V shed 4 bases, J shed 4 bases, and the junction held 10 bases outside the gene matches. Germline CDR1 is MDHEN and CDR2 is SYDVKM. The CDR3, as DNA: TGTGCCAGCAGTTACGAACAGGGGTGGATATACGAGCAGTACTTC. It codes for CASSYEQGWIYEQYF.

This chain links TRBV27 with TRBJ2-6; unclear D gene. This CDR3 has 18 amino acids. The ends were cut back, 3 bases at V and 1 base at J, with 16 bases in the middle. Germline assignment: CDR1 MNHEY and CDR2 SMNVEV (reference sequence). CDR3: CASSFVVGFSSGANVLTF. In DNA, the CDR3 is TGTGCCAGCAGTTTCGTTGTGGGATTTTCTTCTGGGGCCAACGTCCTGACTTTC.

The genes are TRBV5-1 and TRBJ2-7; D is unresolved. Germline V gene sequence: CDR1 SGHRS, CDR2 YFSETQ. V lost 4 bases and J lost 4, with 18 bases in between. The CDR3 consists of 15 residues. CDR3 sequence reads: CASSHRALPFYEQYF. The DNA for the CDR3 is TGCGCCAGCAGCCACCGGGCCCTTCCCTTTTACGAGCAGTACTTC. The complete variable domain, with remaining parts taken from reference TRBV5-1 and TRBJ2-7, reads KAGVTQTPRYLIKTRGQQVTLSCSPISGHRSVSWYQQTPGQGLQFLFEYFSETQRNKGNFPGRFSGRQFSNSRSEMNVSTLELGDSALYLCASSHRALPFYEQYFGPGTRLTVT.

The CDR3: CASSYSTSLNTEAFF. For the CDR3, the DNA is TGTGCCAGCAGTTACTCGACAAGTTTGAACACTGAAGCTTTCTTT. This sequence joins TRBV6-5 and TRBJ1-1; no clear D. Trimming removed 0 bases at V and 0 bases at J, with 8 bases between. Germline V CDR1 and CDR2: MNHEY, SVGAGI. This CDR3 comprises 15 residues.

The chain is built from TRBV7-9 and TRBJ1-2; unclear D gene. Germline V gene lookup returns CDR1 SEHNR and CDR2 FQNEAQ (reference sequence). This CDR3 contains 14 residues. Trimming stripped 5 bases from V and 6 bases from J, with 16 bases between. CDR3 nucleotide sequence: TGTGCCAGCAGCCGACCCGGGGTTTGGGATGGCTACACCTTC. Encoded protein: CASSRPGVWDGYTF.

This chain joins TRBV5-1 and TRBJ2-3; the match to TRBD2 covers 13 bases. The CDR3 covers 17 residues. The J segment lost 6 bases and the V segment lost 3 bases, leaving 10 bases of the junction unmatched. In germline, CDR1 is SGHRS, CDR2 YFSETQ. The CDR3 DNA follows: TGCGCCAGCAGCTCGGAAAAACTAGCGGGAGGGCGGGATACGCAGTATTTT. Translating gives CASSSEKLAGGRDTQYF.

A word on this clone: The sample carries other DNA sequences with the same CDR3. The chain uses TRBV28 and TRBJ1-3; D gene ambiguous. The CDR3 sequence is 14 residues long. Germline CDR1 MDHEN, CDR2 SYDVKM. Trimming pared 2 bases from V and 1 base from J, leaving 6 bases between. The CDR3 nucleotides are TGTGCCAGCAGTTTAAGCATTTCTGGAAACACCATATATTTT. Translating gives CASSLSISGNTIYF.